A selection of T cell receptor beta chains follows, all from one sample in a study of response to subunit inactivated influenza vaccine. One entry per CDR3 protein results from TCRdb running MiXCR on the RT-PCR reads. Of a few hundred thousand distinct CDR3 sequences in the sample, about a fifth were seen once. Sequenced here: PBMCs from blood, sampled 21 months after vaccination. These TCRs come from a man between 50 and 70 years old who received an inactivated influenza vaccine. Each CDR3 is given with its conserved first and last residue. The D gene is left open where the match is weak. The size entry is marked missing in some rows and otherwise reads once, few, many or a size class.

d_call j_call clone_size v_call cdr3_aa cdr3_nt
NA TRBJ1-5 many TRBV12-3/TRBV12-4 CASSVGGNQPQHF TGTGCCAGCAGTGTCGGCGGCAATCAGCCCCAGCATTTT
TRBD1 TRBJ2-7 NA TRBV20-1 CSARGWSRGQSYEQYF TGCAGTGCTCGGGGCTGGAGCAGGGGGCAATCCTACGAGCAGTACTTC
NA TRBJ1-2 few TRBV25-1 CASSPRGLDGYTF TGTGCCAGCAGTCCGAGGGGGTTGGATGGCTACACCTTC
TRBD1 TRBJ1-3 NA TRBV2 CASSYQGANGNTIYF TGTGCCAGCAGTTACCAGGGGGCCAATGGAAACACCATATATTTT
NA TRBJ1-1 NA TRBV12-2 CASRTGQGRTEAFF TGTGCAAGTCGCACCGGACAGGGGCGGACTGAAGCTTTCTTT
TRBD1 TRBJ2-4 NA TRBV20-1 CSAEDRGGKNIQYF TGCAGTGCAGAGGACAGGGGAGGCAAAAACATTCAGTACTTC
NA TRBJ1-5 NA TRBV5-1 CASSPAGGGGDQSQHF TGCGCCAGCAGCCCAGCCGGTGGGGGGGGCGATCAGTCCCAGCATTTT
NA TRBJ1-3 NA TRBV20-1 CSASPGRVAGNTIYF TGCAGTGCTAGTCCAGGGAGAGTGGCTGGAAACACCATATATTTT
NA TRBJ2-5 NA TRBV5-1 CASSLVGGQTQYF TGCGCCAGCAGCTTGGTTGGAGGGCAGACCCAGTACTTC
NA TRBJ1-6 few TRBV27 CASSPTGRGSYNSPLHF TGTGCCAGCAGTCCAACGGGGAGGGGCTCCTATAATTCACCCCTCCACTTT
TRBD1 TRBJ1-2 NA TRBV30 CAWSGQGGYGYTF TGTGCCTGGAGCGGACAGGGAGGCTATGGCTACACCTTC
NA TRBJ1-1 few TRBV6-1 CASSLDGVNTEAFF TGTGCCAGCTCCCTGGACGGTGTGAACACTGAAGCTTTCTTT
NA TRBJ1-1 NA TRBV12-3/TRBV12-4 CASSLPPGGTEAFF TGTGCCAGCAGTCTACCCCCGGGGGGTACTGAAGCTTTCTTT
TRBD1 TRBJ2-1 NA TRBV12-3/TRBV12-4 CASGPGGVQFF TGTGCCAGCGGACCAGGGGGTGTGCAGTTCTTC
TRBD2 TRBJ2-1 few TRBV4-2 CASSQGVAGALNEQFF TGTGCCAGCAGCCAAGGGGTAGCGGGGGCCCTAAATGAGCAGTTCTTC
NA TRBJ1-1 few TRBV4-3 CASSQGQENTEAFF TGCGCCAGCAGCCAAGGACAGGAGAACACTGAAGCTTTCTTT
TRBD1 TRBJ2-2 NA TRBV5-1 CASSSGQPNTGELFF TGCGCCAGCAGCTCGGGACAGCCGAACACCGGGGAGCTGTTTTTT
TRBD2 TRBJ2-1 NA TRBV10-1 CASSDSGGFDEQFF TGCGCCAGCAGTGATAGCGGGGGATTCGATGAGCAGTTCTTC
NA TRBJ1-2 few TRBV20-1 CGALVHQDSFGYTF TGCGGCGCCTTGGTCCACCAGGACTCATTTGGCTACACCTTC
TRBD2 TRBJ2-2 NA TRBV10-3 CAISVPAGANTGELFF TGTGCCATCAGTGTCCCAGCGGGAGCGAACACCGGGGAGCTGTTTTTT
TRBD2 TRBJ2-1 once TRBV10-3 CAISETSGSYNEQFF TGTGCCATCAGTGAGACTAGCGGGTCCTACAATGAGCAGTTCTTC
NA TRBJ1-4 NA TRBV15 CATSRVPGTTNEKLFF TGTGCCACCAGCAGAGTTCCCGGGACCACTAATGAAAAACTGTTTTTT
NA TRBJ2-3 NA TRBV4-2 CASSQDGQFADTQYF TGTGCCAGCAGCCAAGATGGCCAGTTCGCAGATACGCAGTATTTT
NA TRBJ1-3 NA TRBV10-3 CAISFDPLFLGSSGNTIYF TGTGCCATCAGTTTTGACCCCTTATTTTTAGGGAGCTCTGGAAACACCATATATTTT
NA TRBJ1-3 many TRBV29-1 CSYRVGSGNTIYF TGCAGCTACAGGGTCGGGTCTGGAAACACCATATATTTT
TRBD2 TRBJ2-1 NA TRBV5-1 CASREGAGGLGEQFF TGCGCCAGCAGGGAAGGAGCGGGGGGGCTCGGTGAGCAGTTCTTC
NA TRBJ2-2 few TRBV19 CASILHGSNTGELFF TGTGCCAGTATTCTACACGGTTCGAACACCGGGGAGCTGTTTTTT
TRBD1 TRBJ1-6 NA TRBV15 CATSRDAGAGGSPLHF TGTGCCACCAGCAGAGATGCAGGGGCAGGGGGATCACCCCTCCACTTT
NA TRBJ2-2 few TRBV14 CASSQVPGPGELFF TGTGCCAGCAGCCAAGTTCCAGGCCCCGGGGAGCTGTTTTTT
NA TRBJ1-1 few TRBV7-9 CASSSPGGSGATEAFF TGTGCCAGCAGCTCACCGGGGGGGTCAGGGGCCACTGAAGCTTTCTTT
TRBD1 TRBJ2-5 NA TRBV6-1 CASRPTGRGETQYF TGTGCCAGCAGACCGACAGGGCGCGGAGAGACCCAGTACTTC
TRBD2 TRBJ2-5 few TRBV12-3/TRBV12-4 CASRVAGGPETQYF TGTGCCAGCAGAGTAGCGGGAGGGCCCGAGACCCAGTACTTC